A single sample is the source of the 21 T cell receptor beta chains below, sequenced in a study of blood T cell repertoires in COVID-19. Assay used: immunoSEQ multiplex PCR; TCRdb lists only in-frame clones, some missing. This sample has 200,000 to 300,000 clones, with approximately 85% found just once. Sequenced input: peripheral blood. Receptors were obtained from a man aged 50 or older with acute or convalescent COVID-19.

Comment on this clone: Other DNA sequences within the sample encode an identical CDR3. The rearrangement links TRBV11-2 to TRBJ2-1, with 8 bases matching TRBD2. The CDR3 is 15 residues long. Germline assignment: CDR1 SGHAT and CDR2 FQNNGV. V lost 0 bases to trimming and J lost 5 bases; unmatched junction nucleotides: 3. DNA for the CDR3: TGTGCCAGCAGCTTAGAATTAGCGGGGAACAATGAGCAGTTCTTC. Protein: CASSLELAGNNEQFF.

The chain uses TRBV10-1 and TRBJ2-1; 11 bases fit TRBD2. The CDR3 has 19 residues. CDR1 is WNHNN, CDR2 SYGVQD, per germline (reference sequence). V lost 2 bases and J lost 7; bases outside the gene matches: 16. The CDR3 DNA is TGCGCCAGCAGTGAGACCCTCTCGACTAGCGGGGAGGGACCAAATGAGCAGTTCTTC. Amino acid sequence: CASSETLSTSGEGPNEQFF.

The DNA for the CDR3 is TGTGCCAGCAGCCAGACACTAGCGGGGTTAGATGAGCAGTTCTTC. Residues: CASSQTLAGLDEQFF. The chain joins TRBV3-1 (or the pseudogene TRBV3-2) to TRBJ2-1; 10 bases align to TRBD2. The CDR3 loop spans 15 amino acids. Germline CDR1 and CDR2: LGHDT and YNNKEL (reference sequence). V gave up 3 bases and J gave up 8 bases; unmatched junction bases: 7.

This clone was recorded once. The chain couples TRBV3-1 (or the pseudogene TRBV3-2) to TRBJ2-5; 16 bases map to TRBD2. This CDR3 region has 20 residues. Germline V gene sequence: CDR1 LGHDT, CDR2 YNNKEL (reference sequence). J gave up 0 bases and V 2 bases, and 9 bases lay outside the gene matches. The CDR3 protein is CASSQRGLAGGPQYQETQYF. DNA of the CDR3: TGTGCCAGCAGCCAACGGGGACTAGCGGGAGGGCCACAGTACCAAGAGACCCAGTACTTC.

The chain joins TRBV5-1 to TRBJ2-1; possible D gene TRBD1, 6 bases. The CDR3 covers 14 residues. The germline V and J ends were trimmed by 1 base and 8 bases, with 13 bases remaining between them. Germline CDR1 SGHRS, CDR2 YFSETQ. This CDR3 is CASSLLPSGDEQFF. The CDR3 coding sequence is TGCGCCAGCAGCTTGTTACCTTCAGGGGATGAGCAGTTCTTC.

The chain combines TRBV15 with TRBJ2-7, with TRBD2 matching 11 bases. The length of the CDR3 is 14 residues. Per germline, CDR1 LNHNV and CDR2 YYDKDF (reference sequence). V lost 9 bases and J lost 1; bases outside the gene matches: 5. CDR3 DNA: TGTGCCACTCGGTCTAGCGGGGGGTCCTACGAGCAGTACTTC. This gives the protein CATRSSGGSYEQYF. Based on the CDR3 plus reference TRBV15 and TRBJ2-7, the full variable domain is DAMVIQNPRYQVTQFGKPVTLSCSQTLNHNVMYWYQQKSSQAPKLLFHYYDKDFNNEADTPDNFQSRRPNTSFCFLDIRSPGLGDTAMYLCATRSSGGSYEQYFGPGTRLTVT.

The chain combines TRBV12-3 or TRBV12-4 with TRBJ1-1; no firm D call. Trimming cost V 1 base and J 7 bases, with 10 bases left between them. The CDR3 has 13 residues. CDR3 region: CASSLDPVIEAFF. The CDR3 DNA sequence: TGTGCCAGCAGTTTAGACCCAGTGATTGAAGCTTTCTTT.

CDR3 loop: CASSVAGGAQPQHF. As DNA, the CDR3 is TGTGCCAGCAGCGTAGCTGGGGGGGCTCAGCCCCAGCATTTT. This sequence joins TRBV9 and TRBJ1-5; the D gene is possibly TRBD1 (6 bases). This CDR3 is built from 14 residues. The germline gives CDR1 SGDLS, CDR2 YYNGEE. Trimming took 0 bases from V and 6 from J, leaving 10 bases between them.

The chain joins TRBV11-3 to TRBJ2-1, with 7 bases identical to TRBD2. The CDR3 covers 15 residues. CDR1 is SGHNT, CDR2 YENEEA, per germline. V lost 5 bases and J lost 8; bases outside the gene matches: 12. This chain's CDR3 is CASSRAMGLRDEQFF. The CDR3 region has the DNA TGTGCCAGCAGCCGGGCAATGGGACTACGGGATGAGCAGTTCTTC.

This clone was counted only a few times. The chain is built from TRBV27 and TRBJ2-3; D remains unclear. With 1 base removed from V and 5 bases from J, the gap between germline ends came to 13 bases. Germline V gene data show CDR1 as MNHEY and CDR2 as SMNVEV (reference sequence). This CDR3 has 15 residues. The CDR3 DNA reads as TGTGCCAGCAGTTTATTAGCTACTCCCGGAGATACGCAGTATTTT. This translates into CASSLLATPGDTQYF.

The CDR3 spells CATSGQGTYGYTF. The CDR3 nucleotides read TGCGCCACTTCGGGACAGGGTACCTATGGCTACACCTTC. This rearrangement joins TRBV5-1 to TRBJ1-2; the match to TRBD1 covers 9 bases. V trimming: 9 bases; J trimming: 4 bases; junction bases outside the gene matches: 7. This CDR3 comprises 13 residues. Germline CDR1 SGHRS, CDR2 YFSETQ.

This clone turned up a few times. CDR3 sequence (DNA): TGTGCCAGCAGCTTGTGGTCAGTCCGTTCCCCCTACGAGCAGTACTTC. Its translation: CASSLWSVRSPYEQYF. The rearrangement links TRBV11-2 to TRBJ2-7; no firm D call. The CDR3 is 16 amino acids. The ends were cut back, 3 bases at V and 2 bases at J, with 17 bases in the middle. CDR1 is SGHAT and CDR2 is FQNNGV in the germline V gene.

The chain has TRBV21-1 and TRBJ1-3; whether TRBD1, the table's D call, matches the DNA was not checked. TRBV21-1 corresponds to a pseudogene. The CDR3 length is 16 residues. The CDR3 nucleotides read TGTGCCAGCAGCCCTTCGGCGGGACAGCCTGGAAACACCATATATTTT. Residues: CASSPSAGQPGNTIYF.

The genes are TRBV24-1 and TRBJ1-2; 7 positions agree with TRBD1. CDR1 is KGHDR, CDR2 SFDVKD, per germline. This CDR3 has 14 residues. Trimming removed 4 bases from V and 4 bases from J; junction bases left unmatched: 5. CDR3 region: CATSENRGGYGYTF. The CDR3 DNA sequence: TGTGCCACCAGTGAGAACAGGGGTGGCTATGGCTACACCTTC.

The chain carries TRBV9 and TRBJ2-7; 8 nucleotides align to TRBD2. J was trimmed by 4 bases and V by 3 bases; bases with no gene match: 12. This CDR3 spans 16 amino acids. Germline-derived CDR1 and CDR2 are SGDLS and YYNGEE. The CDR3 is CASSANPAGELYEQYF. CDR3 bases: TGTGCCAGCAGCGCAAACCCAGCGGGAGAGCTTTACGAGCAGTACTTC.

CDR3 in amino acids: CASSVGGGTPYGYTF. CDR3 nucleotide sequence: TGCGCCAGCAGCGTGGGAGGTGGGACACCCTATGGCTACACCTTC. The rearrangement joins TRBV5-1 to TRBJ1-2; tentatively, D is TRBD1 (6 bases). V lost 4 bases, J lost 4 bases, and 17 bases lay in between. The CDR3 spans 15 residues. CDR1 and CDR2 (germline): SGHRS, YFSETQ.

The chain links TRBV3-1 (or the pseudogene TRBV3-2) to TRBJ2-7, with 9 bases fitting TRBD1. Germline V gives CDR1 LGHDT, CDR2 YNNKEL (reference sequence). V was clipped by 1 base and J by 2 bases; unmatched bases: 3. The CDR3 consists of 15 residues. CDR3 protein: CASSQAQGAPYEQYF. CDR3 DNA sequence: TGTGCCAGCAGCCAAGCACAGGGGGCTCCCTACGAGCAGTACTTC.

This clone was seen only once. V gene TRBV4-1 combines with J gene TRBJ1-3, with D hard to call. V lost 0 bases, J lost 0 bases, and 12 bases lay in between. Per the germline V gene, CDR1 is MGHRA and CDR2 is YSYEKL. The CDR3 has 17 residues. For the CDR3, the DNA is TGCGCCAGCAGCCAAGATAGCCGGGTACACTCTGGAAACACCATATATTTT. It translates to CASSQDSRVHSGNTIYF.

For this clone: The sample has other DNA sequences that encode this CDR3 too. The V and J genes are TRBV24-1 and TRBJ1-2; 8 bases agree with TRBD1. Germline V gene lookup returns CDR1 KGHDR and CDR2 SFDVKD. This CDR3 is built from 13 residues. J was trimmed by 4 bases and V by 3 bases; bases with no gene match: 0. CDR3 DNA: TGTGCCACCAGTGATGGACAGGGCTATGGCTACACCTTC. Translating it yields CATSDGQGYGYTF.

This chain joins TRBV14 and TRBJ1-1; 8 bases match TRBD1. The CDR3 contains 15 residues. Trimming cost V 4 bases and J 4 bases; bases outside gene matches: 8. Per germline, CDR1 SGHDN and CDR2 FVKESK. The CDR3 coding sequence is TGTGCCAGCAGCCCCCTGGGACAGGTGGGCACTGAAGCTTTCTTT. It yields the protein CASSPLGQVGTEAFF. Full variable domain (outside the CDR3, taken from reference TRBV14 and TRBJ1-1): EAGVTQFPSHSVIEKGQTVTLRCDPISGHDNLYWYRRVMGKEIKFLLHFVKESKQDESGMPNNRFLAERTGGTYSTLKVQPAELEDSGVYFCASSPLGQVGTEAFFGQGTRLTVV.

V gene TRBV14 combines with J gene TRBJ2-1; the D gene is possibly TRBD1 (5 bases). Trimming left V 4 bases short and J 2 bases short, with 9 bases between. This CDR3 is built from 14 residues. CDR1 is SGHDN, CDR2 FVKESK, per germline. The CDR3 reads CASSLSGPYNEQFF. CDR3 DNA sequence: TGTGCCAGCAGCCTATCAGGGCCCTACAATGAGCAGTTCTTC.